These T cell receptor beta chains were read from a single sample in a study of CD8 T cells in Susac syndrome. TCRdb fed the immunoSEQ multiplex PCR reads into MiXCR, producing one record per CDR3 protein. The table lists 70,000 or so distinct CDR3 sequences, 90% to 95% of them singletons, with 0.55% to 0.7% in the top ten. What was sequenced was CD8+ T cells from PBMCs. Every receptor here comes from a human donor with multiple sclerosis. Both conserved end residues are part of each CDR3. D genes are given only for firm matches. Clone size is given for some rows only: seen once, a few or many times, or a class if the clone is expanded.

TRBV9	TRBJ2-7	-	-	CASSGLENEQYF	TGTGCCAGCAGCGGCCTAGAGAACGAGCAGTACTTC
TRBV7-9	TRBJ2-2	once	-	CASSSGENTGELFF	TGTGCCAGCAGCTCGGGAGAGAACACCGGGGAGCTGTTTTTT
TRBV30	TRBJ1-1	-	-	CATARPTEAFF	TGTGCCACCGCCCGCCCGACTGAAGCTTTCTTT
TRBV20-1	TRBJ1-5	-	-	CSARDGSNQPQHF	TGCAGTGCTAGAGACGGGAGCAATCAGCCCCAGCATTTT
TRBV6-5	TRBJ1-2	-	TRBD1	CASSPGTANGYTF	TGTGCCAGCAGTCCCGGGACAGCAAATGGCTACACCTTC
TRBV7-9	TRBJ2-7	few	-	CASSLAVYEQYF	TGTGCCAGCAGCTTAGCGGTCTACGAGCAGTACTTC
TRBV9	TRBJ2-5	-	TRBD2	CASSPPRAGRGETQYF	TGTGCCAGCAGCCCTCCCAGGGCGGGGAGGGGCGAGACCCAGTACTTC
TRBV13	TRBJ2-1	-	TRBD2	CASRNLAGYNEQFF	TGTGCCAGCAGGAATCTAGCGGGATACAATGAGCAGTTCTTC
TRBV5-6	TRBJ1-5	-	TRBD1	CASSLGGLGQGAIQPQHF	TGTGCCAGCAGCTTGGGAGGGCTGGGACAGGGGGCGATTCAGCCCCAGCATTTT
TRBV7-2	TRBJ2-5	medium-sized	TRBD2	CASSLGLAALQETQYF	TGTGCCAGCAGCTTAGGACTAGCGGCGTTACAAGAGACCCAGTACTTC
TRBV30	TRBJ2-3	-	-	CAWSVMGADTQYF	TGTGCCTGGAGTGTGATGGGAGCAGATACGCAGTATTTT
TRBV12-3/TRBV12-4	TRBJ1-2	-	-	CASRAGMELGYTF	TGTGCCAGCAGGGCAGGAATGGAGCTGGGCTACACCTTC
TRBV27	TRBJ2-3	-	TRBD2	CASSHGLASKYF	TGTGCCAGCAGTCATGGACTAGCCTCCAAGTATTTT
TRBV4-3	TRBJ2-2	-	-	CASSQDFVGAAGELFF	TGCGCCAGCAGCCAAGATTTCGTTGGGGCGGCCGGGGAGCTGTTTTTT
TRBV30	TRBJ1-1	-	-	CAWSGGRGGAEAFF	TGTGCCTGGAGTGGGGGAAGAGGCGGCGCTGAAGCTTTCTTT
TRBV28	TRBJ2-1	-	-	CASSSPSVGAEKSSYNEQFF	TGTGCCAGCAGCTCACCCTCCGTCGGAGCGGAAAAAAGCTCCTACAATGAGCAGTTCTTC
TRBV14	TRBJ1-2	-	-	CASSQYWGLPNYGYTF	TGTGCCAGCAGCCAATATTGGGGCCTACCTAACTATGGCTACACCTTC
TRBV30	TRBJ2-1	-	TRBD1	CAWTAGQGASEQFF	TGTGCCTGGACTGCCGGACAGGGGGCAAGTGAGCAGTTCTTC
TRBV14	TRBJ2-7	-	-	CASSLGWGREYEQYF	TGTGCCAGCAGCCTCGGGTGGGGCAGAGAATACGAGCAGTACTTC
TRBV4-3	TRBJ2-3	-	TRBD2	CASSQDRAGADDTQYF	TGCGCCAGCAGCCAAGATAGGGCGGGAGCTGATGATACGCAGTATTTT
TRBV12-3/TRBV12-4	TRBJ2-3	-	TRBD2	CASSLWGGPSTDTQYF	TGTGCCAGCAGTTTATGGGGAGGGCCAAGCACAGATACGCAGTATTTT
TRBV29-1	TRBJ2-1	-	TRBD1	CSVADRGRNEQFF	TGCAGCGTTGCGGACAGGGGGAGGAATGAGCAGTTCTTC
TRBV30	TRBJ1-2	-	-	CAWSVGPDGYTF	TGTGCCTGGAGTGTGGGCCCAGACGGCTACACCTTC
TRBV28	TRBJ2-6	-	-	CASSSGIQELTGANVLTF	TGTGCCAGCAGTTCGGGCATACAGGAGCTTACTGGGGCCAACGTCCTGACTTTC
TRBV7-3	TRBJ2-1	-	TRBD2	CASSLLGGTNYNEQFF	TGTGCCAGCAGCTTATTGGGCGGGACTAACTACAATGAGCAGTTCTTC
TRBV24-1	TRBJ2-1	-	-	CATSSTSTDEQFF	TGTGCCACCAGTAGCACTAGCACGGATGAGCAGTTCTTC
TRBV18	TRBJ2-7	-	-	CASSPPGFNAVEQYF	TGTGCCAGCTCACCACCAGGATTTAACGCTGTCGAGCAGTACTTC
TRBV15	TRBJ2-7	-	-	CATSRETGSSYEQYF	TGTGCCACCAGCAGAGAAACAGGGAGCTCCTACGAGCAGTACTTC
TRBV6-2/TRBV6-3	TRBJ1-5	once	-	CASSDTGNSNQPQHF	TGTGCCAGCAGTGATACAGGGAATAGCAATCAGCCCCAGCATTTT
TRBV28	TRBJ2-7	-	TRBD1	CASSPPGGYEQYF	TGTGCCAGCAGTCCCCCAGGGGGTTACGAGCAGTACTTC
TRBV4-1	TRBJ1-5	once	-	CASSPKTDSNQPQHF	TGCGCCAGCAGTCCTAAGACGGATAGCAATCAGCCCCAGCATTTT
TRBV28	TRBJ1-2	-	TRBD1	CASRTDREGYGYTF	TGTGCCAGCAGGACGGACAGGGAGGGTTATGGCTACACCTTC
TRBV30	TRBJ1-2	once	-	CAWSEMTVYGYTF	TGTGCCTGGAGTGAGATGACAGTCTATGGCTACACCTTC
TRBV25-1	TRBJ1-5	-	-	CASQDGILEPQHF	TGTGCCAGCCAGGACGGAATTCTAGAGCCCCAGCATTTT
TRBV5-6	TRBJ2-1	-	TRBD2	CASSSGTSGNGFF	TGTGCCAGCAGCAGCGGGACTAGCGGGAATGGATTCTTC
TRBV7-8	TRBJ2-3	-	-	CASSLEGSWGTDTQYF	TGTGCCAGCAGCTTAGAGGGCTCTTGGGGGACAGATACGCAGTATTTT
TRBV5-4	TRBJ2-7	-	TRBD2	CASSSTSGDVYEQYF	TGTGCCAGCAGTTCCACTAGCGGGGATGTTTACGAGCAGTACTTC
TRBV20-1	TRBJ1-2	-	TRBD1	CSARASGTALTVGGYTF	TGCAGTGCTAGAGCCTCCGGGACAGCTTTAACGGTAGGAGGCTACACCTTC
TRBV14	TRBJ2-4	-	-	CASSRHGANIQYF	TGTGCCAGCAGCCGACACGGGGCAAACATTCAGTACTTC
TRBV6-6	TRBJ1-1	-	-	CASRENGPEAFF	TGTGCCAGCAGGGAGAACGGACCTGAAGCTTTCTTT
TRBV12-3/TRBV12-4	TRBJ2-3	-	-	CASSRGRSSPSGTQYF	TGTGCCAGCAGCAGGGGACGCTCCTCCCCTTCGGGTACGCAGTATTTT
TRBV5-4	TRBJ2-7	-	TRBD2	CASSSWEGSGSPPYEQYF	TGTGCCAGCAGCTCTTGGGAGGGTAGCGGGAGTCCACCCTACGAGCAGTACTTC